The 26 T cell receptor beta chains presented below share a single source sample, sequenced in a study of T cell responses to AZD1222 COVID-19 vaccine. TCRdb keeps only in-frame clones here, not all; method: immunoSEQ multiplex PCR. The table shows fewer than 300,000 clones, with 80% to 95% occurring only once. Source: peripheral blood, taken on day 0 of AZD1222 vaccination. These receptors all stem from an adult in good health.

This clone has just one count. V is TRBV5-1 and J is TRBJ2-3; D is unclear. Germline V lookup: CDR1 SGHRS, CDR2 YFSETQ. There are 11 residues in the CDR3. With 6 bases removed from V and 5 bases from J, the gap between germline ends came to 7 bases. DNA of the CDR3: TGCGCCAGCACTCTACAAGATACGCAGTATTTT. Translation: CASTLQDTQYF.

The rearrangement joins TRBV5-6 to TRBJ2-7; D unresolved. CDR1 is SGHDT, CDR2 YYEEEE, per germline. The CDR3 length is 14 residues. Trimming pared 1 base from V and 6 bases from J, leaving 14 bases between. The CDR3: CASSLYQSLSEQYF. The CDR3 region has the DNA TGTGCCAGCAGCTTGTACCAATCCCTCTCCGAGCAGTACTTC.

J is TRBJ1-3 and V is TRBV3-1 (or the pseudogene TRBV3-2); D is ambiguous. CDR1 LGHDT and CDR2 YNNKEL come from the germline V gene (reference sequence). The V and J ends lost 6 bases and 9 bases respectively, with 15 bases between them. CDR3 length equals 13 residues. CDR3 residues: CASSPALGGTIYF. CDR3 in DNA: TGTGCCAGCAGTCCCGCCCTAGGAGGCACCATATATTTT.

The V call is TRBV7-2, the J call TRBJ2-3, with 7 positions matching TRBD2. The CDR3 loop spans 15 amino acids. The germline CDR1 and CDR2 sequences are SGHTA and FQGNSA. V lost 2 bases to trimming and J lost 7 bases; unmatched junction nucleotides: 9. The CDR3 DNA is TGTGCCAGCAGCTTACAAACTAGCGCGGGGAATACGCAGTATTTT. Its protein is CASSLQTSAGNTQYF.

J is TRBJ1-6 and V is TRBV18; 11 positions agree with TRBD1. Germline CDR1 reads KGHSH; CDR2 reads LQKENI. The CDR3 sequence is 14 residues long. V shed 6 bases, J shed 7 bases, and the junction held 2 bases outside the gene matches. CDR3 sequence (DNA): TGTGCCAGCTCCCGGGACAGGGGGAATTCACCCCTCCACTTT. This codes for CASSRDRGNSPLHF.

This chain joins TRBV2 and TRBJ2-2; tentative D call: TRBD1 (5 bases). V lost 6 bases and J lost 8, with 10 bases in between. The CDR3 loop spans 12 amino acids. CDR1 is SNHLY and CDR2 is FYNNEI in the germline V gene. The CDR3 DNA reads TGTGCCAGCAGAGACAGTTTGGGGGAGCTGTTTTTT. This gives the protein CASRDSLGELFF.

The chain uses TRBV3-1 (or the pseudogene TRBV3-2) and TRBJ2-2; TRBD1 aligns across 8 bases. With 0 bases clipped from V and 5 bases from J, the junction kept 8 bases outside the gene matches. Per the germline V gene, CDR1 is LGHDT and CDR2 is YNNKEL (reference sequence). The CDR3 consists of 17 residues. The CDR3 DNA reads TGTGCCAGCAGCCAAGATATACGGACAGGGCTAACCGGGGAGCTGTTTTTT. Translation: CASSQDIRTGLTGELFF.

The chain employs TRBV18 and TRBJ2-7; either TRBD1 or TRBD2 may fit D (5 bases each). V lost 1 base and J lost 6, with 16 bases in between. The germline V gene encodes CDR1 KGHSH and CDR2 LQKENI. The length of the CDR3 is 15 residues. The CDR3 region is CASSPRSQGRGEQYF. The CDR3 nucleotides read TGTGCCAGCTCACCACGATCGCAGGGCCGGGGCGAGCAGTACTTC.

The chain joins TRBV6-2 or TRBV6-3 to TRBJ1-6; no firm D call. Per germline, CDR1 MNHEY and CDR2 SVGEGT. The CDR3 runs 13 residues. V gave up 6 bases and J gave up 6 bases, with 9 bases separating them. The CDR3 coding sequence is TGTGCCAGCAGCCCCGCTCTTAATTCACCCCTCCACTTT. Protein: CASSPALNSPLHF.

CDR3 nucleotide sequence: TGTGCCAGCAGCCAAGATTGGGGGCGGGAGACCCACGAGCAGTACTTC. Protein sequence: CASSQDWGRETHEQYF. The chain links TRBV4-2 to TRBJ2-7; a weak D match, TRBD2 (7 bases). Between the trimmed V and J ends, which lost 0 bases and 5 bases, there was a span of 17 bases. There are 16 residues in the CDR3. Germline V gene sequence: CDR1 LGHNA, CDR2 YNFKEQ.

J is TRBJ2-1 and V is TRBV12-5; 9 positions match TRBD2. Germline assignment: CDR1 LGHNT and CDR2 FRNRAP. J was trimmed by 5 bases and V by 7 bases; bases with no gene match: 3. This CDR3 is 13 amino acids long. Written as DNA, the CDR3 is TGTGCTAGTGCTTTAGCGGGGGACAATGAGCAGTTCTTC. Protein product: CASALAGDNEQFF. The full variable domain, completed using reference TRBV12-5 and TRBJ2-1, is DARVTQTPRHKVTEMGQEVTMRCQPILGHNTVFWYRQTMMQGLELLAYFRNRAPLDDSGMPKDRFSAEMPDATLATLKIQPSEPRDSAVYFCASALAGDNEQFFGPGTRLTVL.

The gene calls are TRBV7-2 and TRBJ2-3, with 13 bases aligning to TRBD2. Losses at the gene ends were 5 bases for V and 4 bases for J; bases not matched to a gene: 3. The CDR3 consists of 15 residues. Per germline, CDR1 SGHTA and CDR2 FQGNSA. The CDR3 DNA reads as TGTGCCAGCAGCCCAGGACTAGCGGGGGCAGATACGCAGTATTTT. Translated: CASSPGLAGADTQYF.

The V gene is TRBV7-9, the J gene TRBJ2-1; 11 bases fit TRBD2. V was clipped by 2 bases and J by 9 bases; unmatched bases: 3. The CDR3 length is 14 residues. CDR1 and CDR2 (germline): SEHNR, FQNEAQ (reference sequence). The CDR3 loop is CASSLLAGGGEQFF. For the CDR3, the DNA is TGTGCCAGCAGCTTACTAGCGGGAGGAGGTGAGCAGTTCTTC.

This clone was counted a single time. As DNA, the CDR3 is TGTGCCAGCAGTTATAGGGGACAGAGGGGGTGGGAGCAGTACTTC. It is translated as CASSYRGQRGWEQYF. This rearrangement joins TRBV6-5 to TRBJ2-7; 7 bases agree with TRBD1. Looked up from germline, CDR1 is MNHEY and CDR2 is SVGAGI. The J segment lost 7 bases and the V segment lost 3 bases, leaving 12 bases of the junction unmatched. The CDR3 loop spans 15 amino acids.

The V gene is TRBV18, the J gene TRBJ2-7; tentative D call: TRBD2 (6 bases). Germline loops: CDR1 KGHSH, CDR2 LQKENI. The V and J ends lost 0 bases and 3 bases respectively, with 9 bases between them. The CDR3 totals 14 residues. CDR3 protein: CASSPPGLGYEQYF. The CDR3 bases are TGTGCCAGCTCACCACCGGGACTGGGCTACGAGCAGTACTTC.

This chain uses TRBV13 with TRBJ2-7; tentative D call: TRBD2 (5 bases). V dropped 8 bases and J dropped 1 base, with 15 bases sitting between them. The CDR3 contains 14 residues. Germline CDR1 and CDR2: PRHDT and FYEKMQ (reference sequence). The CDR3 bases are TGTGCCAGCCGACAACTAGGGCGGTCCTACGAGCAGTACTTC. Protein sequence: CASRQLGRSYEQYF.

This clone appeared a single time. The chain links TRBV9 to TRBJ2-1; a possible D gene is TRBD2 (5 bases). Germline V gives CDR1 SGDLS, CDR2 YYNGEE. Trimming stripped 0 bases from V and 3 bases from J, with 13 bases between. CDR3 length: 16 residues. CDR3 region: CASSVEGPSLYNEQFF. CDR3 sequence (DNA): TGTGCCAGCAGCGTAGAGGGTCCTAGCCTCTACAATGAGCAGTTCTTC.

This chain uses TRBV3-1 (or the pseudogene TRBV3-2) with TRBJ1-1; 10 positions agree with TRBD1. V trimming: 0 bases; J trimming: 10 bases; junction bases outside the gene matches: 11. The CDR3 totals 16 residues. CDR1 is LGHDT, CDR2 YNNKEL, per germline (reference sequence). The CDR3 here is CASSQDLRTGGTAAFF. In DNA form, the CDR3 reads TGTGCCAGCAGCCAAGATCTTCGGACAGGGGGAACGGCAGCTTTCTTT.

The CDR3 region is CASSSLERGVNTEAFF. The CDR3, as DNA: TGTGCCAGCAGCTCCCTAGAGAGAGGGGTGAACACTGAAGCTTTCTTT. The rearrangement uses TRBV5-6 and TRBJ1-1, with D perhaps TRBD1 (5 bases). The V gene lost 3 bases and the J gene lost 0 bases, with 15 bases spanning the gap. The CDR3 length is 16 residues. Germline values: CDR1 SGHDT, CDR2 YYEEEE.

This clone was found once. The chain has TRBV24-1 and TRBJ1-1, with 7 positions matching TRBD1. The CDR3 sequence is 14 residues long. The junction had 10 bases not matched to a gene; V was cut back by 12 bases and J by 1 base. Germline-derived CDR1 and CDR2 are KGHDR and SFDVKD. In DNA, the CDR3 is TGTGCCCCAACCCCCGGGACAGAGAACACTGAAGCTTTCTTT. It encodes CAPTPGTENTEAFF.

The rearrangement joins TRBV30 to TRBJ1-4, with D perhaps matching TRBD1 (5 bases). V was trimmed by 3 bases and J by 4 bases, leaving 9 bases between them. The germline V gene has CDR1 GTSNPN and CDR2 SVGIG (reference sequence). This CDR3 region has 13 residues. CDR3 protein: CAWSGAFNEKLFF. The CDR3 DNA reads TGTGCCTGGAGCGGGGCCTTTAATGAAAAACTGTTTTTT.

CDR3 protein: CASSRPRLQEQYF. The CDR3, as DNA: TGTGCCAGCAGCCGGCCCCGACTTCAAGAGCAGTACTTC. The V and J genes are TRBV12-3 or TRBV12-4 and TRBJ2-7, with no clear D. There are 13 residues in the CDR3. V lost 6 bases and J lost 7, with 16 bases in between.

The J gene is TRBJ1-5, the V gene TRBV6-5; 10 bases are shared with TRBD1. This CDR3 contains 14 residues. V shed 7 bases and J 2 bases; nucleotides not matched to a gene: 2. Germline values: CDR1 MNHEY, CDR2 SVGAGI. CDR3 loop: CASNGQGGNQPQHF. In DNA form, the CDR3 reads TGTGCCAGCAACGGACAGGGGGGCAATCAGCCCCAGCATTTT.

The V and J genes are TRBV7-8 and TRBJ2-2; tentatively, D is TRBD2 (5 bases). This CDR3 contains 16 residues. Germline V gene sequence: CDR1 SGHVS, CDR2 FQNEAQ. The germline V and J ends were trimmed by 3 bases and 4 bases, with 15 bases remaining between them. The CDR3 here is CASSLLAGRFTGELFF. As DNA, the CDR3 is TGTGCCAGCAGCTTGCTAGCAGGCCGTTTCACCGGGGAGCTGTTTTTT. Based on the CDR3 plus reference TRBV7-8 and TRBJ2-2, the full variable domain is GAGVSQSPRYKVAKRGQDVALRCDPISGHVSLFWYQQALGQGPEFLTYFQNEAQLDKSGLPSDRFFAERPEGSVSTLKIQRTQQEDSAVYLCASSLLAGRFTGELFFGEGSRLTVL.

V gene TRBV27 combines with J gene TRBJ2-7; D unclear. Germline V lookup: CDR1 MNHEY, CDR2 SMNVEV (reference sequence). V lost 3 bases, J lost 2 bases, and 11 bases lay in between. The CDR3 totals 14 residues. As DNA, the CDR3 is TGTGCCAGCAGTTTTAGGCGCGGAGCCTACGAGCAGTACTTC. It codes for CASSFRRGAYEQYF.

The CDR3 here is CASSRQGPNSPLHF. CDR3 bases: TGTGCCAGCAGTCGACAGGGACCAAATTCACCCCTCCACTTT. The chain recombines TRBV27 with TRBJ1-6, with 7 nucleotides matching TRBD1. The germline V gene encodes CDR1 MNHEY and CDR2 SMNVEV (reference sequence). This CDR3 contains 14 residues. V gave up 5 bases and J gave up 7 bases; unmatched junction bases: 5.